This paragraph covers one TCR beta chain sequence. As yet, its antigen is unknown. Sequencing was performed with immunoSEQ multiplex PCR; in TCRdb, only in-frame clones are kept and a portion is missing. The sample yields some 10,000 clones, about 91% seen once. The germline V and J ends were trimmed by 4 bases and 1 base, with 11 bases remaining between them. Germline V gives CDR1 MDHEN, CDR2 SYDVKM. The CDR3 runs 15 residues. This entry comes from a study of graft-versus-host responses after intestinal transplantation. Study summary: Anti-thymocyte globulin served as induction for all recipients, who then took tacrolimus and steroids for two to three years. Study outcomes and limitations: With peak circulating GvH clone levels came an association with early post-transplant HvG declines. Recipient marrow showed GvH clones, some seen first in ileum or blood. In patients with graft-donor T cell macrochimerism, allograft graft-versus-host to host-versus-graft clonal ratios were high.

The V gene is TRBV28, the J gene TRBJ2-4; D possibly corresponds to TRBD2 (6 bases). This specimen was PBMCs, taken less than 70 days after transplant. The receptor's source is a human patient who received an intestinal transplant, so some T cells may come from the graft donor. In DNA form, the CDR3 reads TGTGCCAGCAGTTCTCTTGGGGGGGCCAAAAACATTCAGTACTTC. This sequence encodes CASSSLGGAKNIQYF.